This T cell receptor (beta chain) derives from a study of blood T cell repertoires in COVID-19. Germline V gene data show CDR1 as SGHTA and CDR2 as FQGNSA. The CDR3 runs 16 residues. V was cut by 1 base and J by 0 bases, with 12 bases left in between. The protocol was immunoSEQ multiplex PCR, while the TCRdb copy is restricted to in-frame clones and leaves out a portion. Of 150,000 to 200,000 clones listed, around 86% are singletons. Sequencing used peripheral blood. The J gene is TRBJ1-2, the V gene TRBV7-2, with D possibly matching TRBD1 (5 bases). The sequence was collected from a woman aged 80 or older with COVID-19, enrolled during active disease. The CDR3 nucleotides read TGTGCCAGCAGCTTAGATTGGGGGGTACCTAACTATGGCTACACCTTC. Translation: CASSLDWGVPNYGYTF.